Presented here are 15 T cell receptor beta chains from one specimen sequenced in a study of CD8 T cells in Susac syndrome. Random hexamers served to reverse transcribe about 0.45 to 1 ug RNA. TCRdb reanalysed the immunoSEQ multiplex PCR reads using MiXCR and keeps one entry per CDR3 protein. The sample yields 300,000 or so distinct CDR3 sequences, roughly 94% seen once. The sequencing sample was made of CD4+ T cells from PBMCs. These receptors all come from a human donor with multiple sclerosis.

This clonotype was counted a single time. V and J are TRBV10-3 and TRBJ1-1; D call uncertain. The CDR3 is 13 amino acids. V was clipped by 7 bases and J by 3 bases, with 12 bases between them. CDR1 ENHRY and CDR2 SYGVKD come from the germline V gene. The CDR3 sequence: CAITPSGHTEAFF. CDR3 nucleotides: TGTGCCATCACCCCGTCCGGTCACACTGAAGCTTTCTTT.

The chain links TRBV5-1 to TRBJ2-3; the match to TRBD2 covers 9 bases. There are 17 residues in the CDR3. After removal of 0 bases from V and 2 bases from J, the junction contained 7 bases not matched to a gene. Germline-derived CDR1 and CDR2 are SGHRS and YFSETQ. In DNA form, the CDR3 reads TGCGCCAGCAGCTTGGGACCTAGCGGGGTTGACACAGATACGCAGTATTTT. It codes for CASSLGPSGVDTDTQYF.

The gene calls are TRBV28 and TRBJ2-3, with 7 nucleotides matching TRBD1. The CDR3 is 15 residues long. V was pared by 2 bases and J by 6 bases, with 8 bases of the junction left unmatched. CDR1 is MDHEN and CDR2 is SYDVKM in the germline V gene. The CDR3 loop is CASSLRGQGTDTQYF. The CDR3 DNA is TGTGCCAGCAGTTTAAGGGGGCAGGGAACGGATACGCAGTATTTT.

This sequence joins TRBV3-1 and TRBJ2-5, with 7 bases identical to TRBD2. Germline V gives CDR1 LGHDT, CDR2 YNNKEL (reference sequence). This CDR3 has 16 residues. V was pared by 2 bases and J by 1 base, with 7 bases of the junction left unmatched. The CDR3 DNA sequence: TGTGCCAGCAGCCAACCTCATGGGACTACCCAAGAGACCCAGTACTTC. This translates into CASSQPHGTTQETQYF.

The V call is TRBV6-5, the J call TRBJ2-3, with 9 bases lining up with TRBD2. Germline CDR1 and CDR2: MNHEY and SVGAGI. J lost 1 base, V lost 7 bases, and 6 bases had no gene match. The CDR3 runs to 15 residues. CDR3 amino acids: CASIERLAGTDTQYF. In DNA, the CDR3 is TGTGCCAGCATCGAGAGACTAGCGGGCACAGATACGCAGTATTTT.

The rearrangement uses TRBV29-1 and TRBJ2-1; the match to TRBD2 covers 10 bases. Trimming removed 3 bases from V and 1 base from J; junction bases left unmatched: 3. Germline V gene sequence: CDR1 SQVTM, CDR2 ANQGSEA. CDR3 length: 15 residues. The CDR3 here is CSVESSGRSYNEQFF. The CDR3 DNA reads TGCAGCGTTGAGTCTAGCGGGAGATCCTACAATGAGCAGTTCTTC.

The gene calls are TRBV29-1 and TRBJ1-1; D remains ambiguous. The CDR3 is 10 amino acids. V was trimmed by 4 bases and J by 6 bases, leaving 6 bases between them. CDR1 is SQVTM and CDR2 is ANQGSEA in the germline V gene. CDR3 sequence reads: CSVGTPEAFF. CDR3 nucleotide sequence: TGCAGCGTTGGGACTCCTGAAGCTTTCTTT.

The V call is TRBV20-1, the J call TRBJ1-6, with D possibly being TRBD1 (5 bases). Germline assignment: CDR1 DFQATT and CDR2 SNEGSKA (reference sequence). V shed 0 bases and J shed 5 bases, with 8 bases lying between them. This CDR3 comprises 14 residues. The CDR3 region has the DNA TGCAGTGCTAGAGATCAGGGACATAATTCACCCCTCCACTTT. It specifies CSARDQGHNSPLHF.

This chain links TRBV12-5 with TRBJ2-3, with TRBD2 matching 7 bases. The germline V gene encodes CDR1 LGHNT and CDR2 FRNRAP. The ends lost 6 bases at V and 1 base at J; junction bases unmatched: 13. CDR3 length: 17 residues. The CDR3 protein is CASGPSAGLAGTDTQYF. CDR3 DNA: TGTGCTAGTGGCCCATCCGCAGGGCTAGCGGGCACAGATACGCAGTATTTT.

The chain recombines TRBV7-6 with TRBJ1-2; D gene unclear. The CDR3 runs to 14 residues. CDR1 is SGHVS and CDR2 is FNYEAQ in the germline V gene. Trimming stripped 5 bases from V and 4 bases from J, with 14 bases between. The CDR3, as DNA: TGTGCCAGCAGCCCAGGACCGGAGATCTATGGCTACACCTTC. It codes for CASSPGPEIYGYTF. The entire variable domain, with the rest obtained from reference TRBV7-6 and TRBJ1-2, is as follows: GAGVSQSPRYKVTKRGQDVALRCDPISGHVSLYWYRQALGQGPEFLTYFNYEAQQDKSGLPNDRFSAERPEGSISTLTIQRTEQRDSAMYRCASSPGPEIYGYTFGSGTRLTVV.

V usage is TRBV20-1 and J usage is TRBJ1-2; 8 bases are shared with TRBD1. With 6 bases clipped from V and 5 bases from J, the junction kept 11 bases outside the gene matches. The V gene's germline CDR1 is DFQATT and CDR2 SNEGSKA (reference sequence). This CDR3 has 14 residues. CDR3 bases: TGCAGTGCCACGAGGACAGGGAAGGGGTATGGCTACACCTTC. Protein sequence: CSATRTGKGYGYTF.

Of note for this clonotype: One end of the junction is discordant with germline, which a read error may explain. The rearrangement joins TRBV4-1 to TRBJ2-6; D possibly matches TRBD1 or TRBD2 (5 bases each). Germline CDR1 reads MGHRA; CDR2 reads YSYEKL. The CDR3 totals 16 residues. The CDR3 DNA reads TGCGCCAGCAGCCACCTACGGGGCTCTGGGGCCAATGTCCTGACTTTC. Translating it yields CASSHLRGSGANVLTF.

The V gene is TRBV5-1, the J gene TRBJ2-3, with 10 bases lining up with TRBD1. The J segment lost 6 bases and the V segment lost 4 bases, leaving 2 bases of the junction unmatched. The CDR3 totals 13 residues. CDR1 is SGHRS and CDR2 is YFSETQ in the germline V gene. The CDR3 sequence is CASSRQGADTQYF. In nucleotides, the CDR3 is TGCGCCAGCAGCCGACAGGGGGCGGATACGCAGTATTTT.

This clonotype occurred a few times. V and J are TRBV6-1 and TRBJ2-2; the D call may be TRBD1 or TRBD2 (5 bases each). In germline, CDR1 is MNHNS, CDR2 SASEGT. The CDR3 loop spans 14 amino acids. V was trimmed by 7 bases and J by 7 bases, leaving 16 bases between them. CDR3 sequence reads: CASTKLGVGGELFF. The CDR3 bases are TGTGCCAGCACCAAACTAGGGGTCGGCGGGGAGCTGTTTTTT.

This clonotype has just one count. The V and J genes are TRBV3-1 and TRBJ2-5; tentative D call: TRBD2 (6 bases). Between the trimmed V and J ends, which lost 1 base and 9 bases, there was a span of 6 bases. CDR3 length: 11 amino acids. In germline, CDR1 is LGHDT, CDR2 YNNKEL (reference sequence). DNA for the CDR3: TGTGCCAGCAGCCAAGCGGGGGCCCAGTACTTC. Its protein is CASSQAGAQYF.